These 27 T cell receptor beta chains were all obtained from the same sample, sequenced in a study of immune cell composition in non-small cell lung cancer. Sequencing was performed with immunoSEQ multiplex PCR; in TCRdb, only in-frame clones are kept and a portion is missing. In the table there are 8,500 to 9,500 clones, approximately 80% of which are singletons. Normal lung was taken at the farthest possible site, at least 3 cm from tumour. The sequencing sample was made of non-adjacent lung tissue. These receptors were collected from a human donor with non-small cell lung cancer.

V is TRBV6-5 and J is TRBJ1-2, with D tentatively TRBD1 (6 bases). V was shortened by 4 bases and J by 2 bases, with 8 bases between the two germline ends. The CDR3 sequence is 13 residues long. The germline V gene has CDR1 MNHEY and CDR2 SVGAGI. CDR3 region: CASSSTGNYGYTF. CDR3 nucleotides: TGTGCCAGCAGTTCGACAGGAAACTATGGCTACACCTTC.

The genes are TRBV2 and TRBJ1-3, with D tentatively TRBD1 (5 bases). CDR1 is SNHLY, CDR2 FYNNEI, per germline. V shed 4 bases and J shed 0 bases, with 10 bases lying between them. This CDR3 contains 15 residues. CDR3 amino acids: CASSVSTVSGNTIYF. CDR3 in DNA: TGTGCCAGCAGTGTATCGACAGTCTCTGGAAACACCATATATTTT. Supplemented by reference TRBV2 and TRBJ1-3, the full variable domain reads EPEVTQTPSHQVTQMGQEVILRCVPISNHLYFYWYRQILGQKVEFLVSFYNNEISEKSEIFDDQFSVERPDGSNFTLKIRSTKLEDSAMYFCASSVSTVSGNTIYFGEGSWLTVV.

J is TRBJ1-1 and V is TRBV28; weak D call: TRBD1 (5 bases). The germline CDR1 and CDR2 sequences are MDHEN and SYDVKM. The CDR3 is 16 residues long. The V end was cut by 6 bases, the J end by 4 bases, with 21 bases between. The CDR3 region is CASSPGPGPYGTEAFF. CDR3 coding DNA: TGTGCCAGCAGCCCTGGACCAGGGCCCTACGGCACTGAAGCTTTCTTT.

This clone came up a few times. The chain recombines TRBV6-1 with TRBJ2-1, with 7 positions matching TRBD2. Trimming removed 6 bases from V and 2 bases from J; junction bases left unmatched: 7. In germline, CDR1 is MNHNS, CDR2 SASEGT. This CDR3 has 15 residues. CDR3 residues: CASSNTGLTYNEQFF. As DNA, the CDR3 is TGTGCCAGCAGCAACACGGGACTAACCTACAATGAGCAGTTCTTC.

The V and J genes are TRBV30 and TRBJ2-3; 7 positions agree with TRBD2. Germline CDR1 GTSNPN, CDR2 SVGIG (reference sequence). The CDR3 sequence is 15 residues long. Trimming removed 1 base from V and 0 bases from J; junction bases left unmatched: 4. The CDR3 region has the DNA TGTGCCTGGAGTGAGGGAGGGCCTAGCACAGATACGCAGTATTTT. Translated: CAWSEGGPSTDTQYF.

The CDR3: CSVASIGGWGTEAFF. The CDR3 region has the DNA TGCAGCGTTGCGTCAATTGGGGGCTGGGGCACTGAAGCTTTCTTT. The rearrangement joins TRBV29-1 to TRBJ1-1; D is possibly TRBD1 (6 bases). Per germline, CDR1 SQVTM and CDR2 ANQGSEA. The CDR3 totals 15 residues. V gave up 4 bases and J gave up 4 bases, with 19 bases separating them.

This clone was counted a few times. This chain connects TRBV30 to TRBJ2-1; D ambiguous. Trimming pared 0 bases from V and 9 bases from J, leaving 15 bases between. The CDR3 has 14 residues. Germline V CDR1 and CDR2: GTSNPN, SVGIG (reference sequence). CDR3 loop: CAWSVNRPSGEQFF. The CDR3 DNA follows: TGTGCCTGGAGTGTTAATCGACCGTCTGGTGAGCAGTTCTTC.

V is TRBV19 and J is TRBJ1-1; 8 positions match TRBD1. With 3 bases clipped from V and 4 bases from J, the junction kept 10 bases outside the gene matches. This CDR3 is 16 amino acids long. Germline loops: CDR1 LNHDA, CDR2 SQIVND (reference sequence). Here the CDR3 DNA reads TGTGCCAGTAGTATGGCCCAACAGGGGGTCCCCACTGAAGCTTTCTTT. Encoded protein: CASSMAQQGVPTEAFF.

Comments on this clone: Additional DNA sequences in this sample encode the identical CDR3. The J gene is TRBJ2-7, the V gene TRBV4-2; 11 nucleotides align to TRBD2. CDR3 length: 16 amino acids. From germline, CDR1 is LGHNA and CDR2 YNFKEQ. Losses at the gene ends were 0 bases for V and 7 bases for J; bases not matched to a gene: 8. This CDR3 reads CASSQELAGGPGEQYF. The CDR3 DNA reads TGTGCCAGCAGCCAAGAATTAGCGGGAGGGCCAGGGGAGCAGTACTTC.

The chain employs TRBV7-6 and TRBJ2-2; the match to TRBD2 covers 11 bases. V shed 1 base, J shed 0 bases, and the junction held 1 base outside the gene matches. Germline CDR1 and CDR2: SGHVS and FNYEAQ. CDR3 size: 17 residues. CDR3 residues: CASSLVAGGPNTGELFF. The CDR3 DNA reads as TGTGCCAGCAGCTTAGTAGCGGGGGGGCCGAACACCGGGGAGCTGTTTTTT. The whole variable domain, remainder taken from reference TRBV7-6 and TRBJ2-2, is GAGVSQSPRYKVTKRGQDVALRCDPISGHVSLYWYRQALGQGPEFLTYFNYEAQQDKSGLPNDRFSAERPEGSISTLTIQRTEQRDSAMYRCASSLVAGGPNTGELFFGEGSRLTVL.

V gene TRBV18 combines with J gene TRBJ1-2, with D possibly matching TRBD1 (5 bases). The CDR3 loop spans 14 amino acids. CDR1 is KGHSH, CDR2 LQKENI, per germline. The germline V and J ends were trimmed by 3 bases and 8 bases, with 16 bases remaining between them. The DNA of the CDR3 is TGTGCCAGCTCACCCCTCCAGGGTGTGTTGGGCTACACCTTC. Its translation: CASSPLQGVLGYTF.

V is TRBV5-1 and J is TRBJ1-5, with D hard to call. The germline V gene has CDR1 SGHRS and CDR2 YFSETQ. V gave up 4 bases and J gave up 3 bases, with 14 bases separating them. This CDR3 contains 15 residues. The CDR3 DNA reads TGCGCCAGCAGCCCGGCAGGATCCGACAATCAGCCCCAGCATTTT. Its protein is CASSPAGSDNQPQHF.

The chain joins TRBV7-9 to TRBJ1-6; a weak D match, TRBD1 (6 bases). This CDR3 is 15 amino acids long. CDR1 and CDR2 from the germline V gene are SEHNR and FQNEAQ (reference sequence). The V end was cut by 5 bases, the J end by 7 bases, with 15 bases between. CDR3 sequence reads: CASSAQTGVNSPLHF. In DNA, the CDR3 is TGTGCCAGCAGCGCACAGACAGGCGTAAATTCACCCCTCCACTTT. Full variable domain (rest looked up from reference TRBV7-9 and TRBJ1-6): DTGVSQNPRHKITKRGQNVTFRCDPISEHNRLYWYRQTLGQGPEFLTYFQNEAQLEKSRLLSDRFSAERPKGSFSTLEIQRTEQGDSAMYLCASSAQTGVNSPLHFGNGTRLTVT.

This sequence joins TRBV30 and TRBJ1-1; D possibly corresponds to TRBD1 (6 bases). The CDR3 is 14 amino acids. Germline-derived CDR1 and CDR2 are GTSNPN and SVGIG (reference sequence). Trimming took off 0 bases at V and 1 base at J, with 9 bases between the two ends. The CDR3 bases are TGTGCCTGGAGTGTACAGGGCTGGAACACTGAAGCTTTCTTT. The encoded protein is CAWSVQGWNTEAFF. Supplemented by reference TRBV30 and TRBJ1-1, the full variable domain reads SQTIHQWPATLVQPVGSPLSLECTVEGTSNPNLYWYRQAAGRGLQLLFYSVGIGQISSEVPQNLSASRPQDRQFILSSKKLLLSDSGFYLCAWSVQGWNTEAFFGQGTRLTVV.

This clone was observed once. The chain joins TRBV7-9 to TRBJ2-3; 7 bases are shared with TRBD1. Germline loops: CDR1 SEHNR, CDR2 FQNEAQ (reference sequence). The CDR3 consists of 16 residues. J lost 1 base, V lost 1 base, and 5 bases had no gene match. CDR3 amino acids: CASSLGGTVGTDTQYF. The CDR3 nucleotides are TGTGCCAGCAGCTTAGGTGGGACAGTAGGCACAGATACGCAGTATTTT.

The V gene is TRBV28, the J gene TRBJ1-2; 8 positions agree with TRBD1. The germline gives CDR1 MDHEN, CDR2 SYDVKM. Germline trimming cut 6 bases from V and 3 bases from J; bases unmatched to any gene: 6. The CDR3 has 14 amino acids. In nucleotides, the CDR3 is TGTGCCAGCAGCCGGCAGGGGGCTTACTATGGCTACACCTTC. Translating it yields CASSRQGAYYGYTF.

The J gene is TRBJ2-1, the V gene TRBV7-3; TRBD2 matches at 12 bases. Germline CDR1 SGHTA, CDR2 FQGTGA. The CDR3 sequence is 15 residues long. Unmatched junction bases numbered 6, after V lost 4 bases and J lost 8 bases. CDR3 in DNA: TGTGCCAGCAGCTCCCTAGCGGGAGGGAAGGATGAGCAGTTCTTC. It specifies CASSSLAGGKDEQFF.

The rearrangement uses TRBV5-1 and TRBJ2-1, with TRBD1 matching over 8 bases. The CDR3 totals 14 residues. Unmatched junction bases numbered 9, after V lost 7 bases and J lost 6 bases. Germline lookup yields CDR1 SGHRS and CDR2 YFSETQ. The DNA for the CDR3 is TGCGCCAGCCTTCTTGGACAGGGAGGCAATGAGCAGTTCTTC. Its translation: CASLLGQGGNEQFF.

This clone was detected a few times. V and J are TRBV30 and TRBJ2-1; 9 nucleotides match TRBD1. The CDR3 runs to 14 residues. Germline CDR1 and CDR2: GTSNPN and SVGIG (reference sequence). Trimming cost V 3 bases and J 8 bases; bases outside gene matches: 8. CDR3 sequence reads: CAWRAGQGLDEQFF. CDR3 in DNA: TGTGCCTGGAGGGCCGGACAGGGGCTGGATGAGCAGTTCTTC.

This sequence joins TRBV7-2 and TRBJ1-1; no clear D. The V end lost 5 bases, the J end lost 0 bases, and 7 bases lay between the germline ends. CDR3 length: 13 residues. From germline, CDR1 is SGHTA and CDR2 FQGNSA. Written as DNA, the CDR3 is TGTGCCAGCAGCCTCATGATGAACACTGAAGCTTTCTTT. This encodes CASSLMMNTEAFF.

This sequence joins TRBV7-8 and TRBJ1-5, with D tentatively TRBD1 (6 bases). V was pared by 5 bases and J by 4 bases, with 12 bases between. Germline V lookup: CDR1 SGHVS, CDR2 FQNEAQ. This CDR3 is built from 14 residues. For the CDR3, the DNA is TGTGCCAGCAGCATCAACAGGGAGAATCAGCCCCAGCATTTT. Amino acid sequence: CASSINRENQPQHF.

The gene calls are TRBV5-4 and TRBJ2-3, with TRBD2 matching over 9 bases. Germline loops: CDR1 SGHNT, CDR2 YYREEE (reference sequence). The ends lost 4 bases at V and 4 bases at J; junction bases unmatched: 4. The CDR3 extends over 14 amino acids. The CDR3 DNA sequence: TGTGCCAGCAGCGGGGCGGGGGGGGCAGATACGCAGTATTTT. Its protein product is CASSGAGGADTQYF.

The chain links TRBV5-6 to TRBJ2-3; TRBD2 aligns across 13 bases. This CDR3 has 18 residues. Trimming cost V 4 bases and J 1 base; bases outside gene matches: 9. Germline V CDR1 and CDR2: SGHDT, YYEEEE. The CDR3 nucleotides are TGTGCCAGCAGCGGACTAGCGGGAGAAGGAAGGGGCACAGATACGCAGTATTTT. Translated: CASSGLAGEGRGTDTQYF. Together with reference TRBV5-6 and TRBJ2-3, the CDR3 gives the full variable domain: DAGVTQSPTHLIKTRGQQVTLRCSPKSGHDTVSWYQQALGQGPQFIFQYYEEEERQRGNFPDRFSGHQFPNYSSELNVNALLLGDSALYLCASSGLAGEGRGTDTQYFGPGTRLTVL.

CDR3: CAWSGATAYGYTF. The DNA of the CDR3 is TGTGCCTGGAGTGGGGCAACTGCCTATGGCTACACCTTC. This rearrangement joins TRBV30 to TRBJ1-2; no clear D gene. Trimming took off 1 base at V and 4 bases at J, with 10 bases between the two ends. The length of the CDR3 is 13 residues. The V gene's germline CDR1 is GTSNPN and CDR2 SVGIG (reference sequence).

This chain connects TRBV13 to TRBJ2-3, with 9 bases identical to TRBD2. V shed 3 bases, J shed 3 bases, and the junction held 4 bases outside the gene matches. The CDR3 consists of 15 residues. The V gene's germline CDR1 is PRHDT and CDR2 FYEKMQ (reference sequence). The CDR3 loop reads CASSFSRGGTDTQYF. The CDR3 DNA follows: TGTGCCAGCAGCTTTTCGCGGGGGGGTACAGATACGCAGTATTTT.

The V gene is TRBV29-1, the J gene TRBJ2-1; TRBD2 matches 11 bases. The CDR3 has 16 residues. Germline V CDR1 and CDR2: SQVTM, ANQGSEA. Losses at the gene ends were 0 bases for V and 7 bases for J; bases not matched to a gene: 8. CDR3: CSVEEGGLAARNEQFF. In DNA, the CDR3 is TGCAGCGTTGAAGAAGGGGGACTAGCGGCAAGGAATGAGCAGTTCTTC.

The DNA for the CDR3 is TGCGCCAGCAGTGAGTCGAGCGGGTCACCCCTCCACTTT. Amino acid sequence: CASSESSGSPLHF. The chain couples TRBV10-2 to TRBJ1-6; D uncertain. The germline V and J ends were trimmed by 0 bases and 10 bases, with 7 bases remaining between them. This CDR3 has 13 amino acids. CDR1 WSHSY and CDR2 SAAADI come from the germline V gene.